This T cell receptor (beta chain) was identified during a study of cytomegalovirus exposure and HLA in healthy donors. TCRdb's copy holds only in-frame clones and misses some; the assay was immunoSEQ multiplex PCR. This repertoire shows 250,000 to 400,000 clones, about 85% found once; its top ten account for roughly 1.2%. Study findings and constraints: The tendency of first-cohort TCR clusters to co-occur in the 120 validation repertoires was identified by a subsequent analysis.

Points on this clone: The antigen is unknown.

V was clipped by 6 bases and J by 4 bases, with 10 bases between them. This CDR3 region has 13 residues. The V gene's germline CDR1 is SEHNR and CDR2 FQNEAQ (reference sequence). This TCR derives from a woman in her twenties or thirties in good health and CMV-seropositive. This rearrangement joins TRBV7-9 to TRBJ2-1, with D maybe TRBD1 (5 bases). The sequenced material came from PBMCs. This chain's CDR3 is CASSRRQYNEQFF. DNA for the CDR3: TGTGCCAGCAGTCGAAGACAGTACAATGAGCAGTTCTTC.